This TCR beta chain is from a study of graft-versus-host responses after intestinal transplantation. Study context: Anti-thymocyte globulin served as induction for all recipients, who then took tacrolimus and steroids for about three years.

Generated by immunoSEQ multiplex PCR, the TCRdb table keeps only in-frame clones and is missing some. There are fewer than 100,000 clones in the sample; about 84% occur only once, and roughly 1.4% lies in the top ten. Trimming removed 6 bases from V and 4 bases from J, with 12 bases in between. Germline V gene data show CDR1 as GTSNPN and CDR2 as SVGIG (reference sequence). CDR3 length equals 12 residues. Study-wide results and limits: Some GvH clones appeared in ileal mucosa or blood before recipient bone marrow. When patients had graft-donor T cell macrochimerism, their allografts held high graft-versus-host to host-versus-graft clonal ratios.

About this clone itself: Antigen unknown.

The sequence was collected from a human patient who received an intestinal transplant, so some T cells may come from the graft donor. The chain combines TRBV30 with TRBJ2-5; D might be TRBD1 or TRBD2, each matching 5 bases. Sequenced here: PBMCs, sampled 255 days after intestinal transplant. CDR3 sequence reads: CACEGKGETQYF. As DNA, the CDR3 is TGTGCCTGCGAGGGGAAGGGAGAGACCCAGTACTTC.